The clone carrying this TCR beta chain has more than one count but fewer than ten. This sample is drawn from a study of T-cell reconstitution after alpha-beta-depleted transplantation in children. V was cut by 0 bases and J by 8 bases, with 20 bases left in between. Germline V gives CDR1 KGHSH, CDR2 LQKENI. This CDR3 has 17 amino acids. Unique molecular identifiers were incorporated during preparation of the TCRbeta library. Each CDR3 protein is one row after TCRdb ran MiXCR on the PCR reads. The sample contains over 550,000 distinct CDR3 sequences, about 10% of which appear only once. The receptor was derived from a human donor who donated a stem cell graft to a child with acute myeloid leukemia. The rearrangement joins TRBV18 to TRBJ2-1; D possibly uses TRBD1 or TRBD2 (5 bases each). The sequencing here drew on PBMCs from the stem cell graft donor, taken from the stem cell graft. Here the CDR3 reads CASSPPFFGTPTHEQFF. Written as DNA, the CDR3 is TGTGCCAGCTCACCACCGTTTTTCGGGACCCCCACTCATGAGCAGTTCTTC.